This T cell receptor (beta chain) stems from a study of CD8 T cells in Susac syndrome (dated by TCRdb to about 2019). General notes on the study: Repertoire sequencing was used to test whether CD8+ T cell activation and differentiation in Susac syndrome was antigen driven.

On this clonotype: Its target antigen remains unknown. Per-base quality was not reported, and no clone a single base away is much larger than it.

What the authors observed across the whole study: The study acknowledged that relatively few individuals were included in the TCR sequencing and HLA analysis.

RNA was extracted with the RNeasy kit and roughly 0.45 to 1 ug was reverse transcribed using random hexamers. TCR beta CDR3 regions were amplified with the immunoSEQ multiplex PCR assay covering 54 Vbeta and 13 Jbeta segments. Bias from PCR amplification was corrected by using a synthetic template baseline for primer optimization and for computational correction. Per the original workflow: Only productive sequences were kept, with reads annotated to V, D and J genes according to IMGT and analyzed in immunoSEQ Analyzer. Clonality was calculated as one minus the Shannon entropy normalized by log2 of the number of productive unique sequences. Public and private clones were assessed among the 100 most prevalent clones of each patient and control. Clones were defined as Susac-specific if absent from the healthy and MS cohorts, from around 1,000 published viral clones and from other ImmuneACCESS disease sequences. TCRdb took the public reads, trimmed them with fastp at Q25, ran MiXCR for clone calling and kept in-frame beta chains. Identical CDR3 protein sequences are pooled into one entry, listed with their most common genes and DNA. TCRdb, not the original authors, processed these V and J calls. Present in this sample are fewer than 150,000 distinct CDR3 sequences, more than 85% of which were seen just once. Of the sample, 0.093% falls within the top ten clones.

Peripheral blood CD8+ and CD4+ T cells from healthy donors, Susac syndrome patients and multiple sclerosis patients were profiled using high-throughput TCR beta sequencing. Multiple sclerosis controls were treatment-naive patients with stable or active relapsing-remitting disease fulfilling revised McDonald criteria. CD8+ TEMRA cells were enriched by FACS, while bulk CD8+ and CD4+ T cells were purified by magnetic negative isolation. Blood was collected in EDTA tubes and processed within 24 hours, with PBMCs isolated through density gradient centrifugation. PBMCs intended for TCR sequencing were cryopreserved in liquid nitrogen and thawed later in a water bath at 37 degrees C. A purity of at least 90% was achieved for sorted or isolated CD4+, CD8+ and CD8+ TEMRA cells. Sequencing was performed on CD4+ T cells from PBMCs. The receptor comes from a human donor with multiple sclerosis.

The CDR3: CASADLGGYTEAFF. The nucleotide sequence reads TGTGCCAGTGCTGATCTAGGGGGCTACACTGAAGCTTTCTTT. The chain is made from TRBV2 and TRBJ1-1; 7 central bases correspond to TRBD1. The CDR3, from cysteine to phenylalanine, totals 14 residues. Here the CDR3 DNA is all that survives: 42 bases in frame from base 1. CDR1 SNHLY and CDR2 FYNNEI were looked up in the germline V gene. V lost 9 bases and J lost 3 bases, and the count of bases not matched to a germline gene is 10.